The 30 T cell receptor beta chains given below trace back to one sample, sequenced in a study of cytomegalovirus exposure and HLA in healthy donors. Data came from immunoSEQ multiplex PCR; TCRdb stores just in-frame clones and leaves some out. Here the sample spans about 360,000 clones, about nine tenths being singletons. The sequencing input was PBMCs. These receptor sequences come from a woman aged 18-29 years in good health and CMV-seronegative.

The table lists this clone with a few counts. The V and J genes are TRBV19 and TRBJ2-7; 8 bases match TRBD2. Per the germline V gene, CDR1 is LNHDA and CDR2 is SQIVND (reference sequence). The CDR3 has 15 residues. The ends lost 5 bases at V and 2 bases at J; junction bases unmatched: 8. For the CDR3, the DNA is TGTGCCAGTAGTCCTGGGGGAGCGGGAGCCTACGAGCAGTACTTC. Translated: CASSPGGAGAYEQYF.

This clone was seen once. The chain employs TRBV2 and TRBJ2-1; 8 nucleotides agree with TRBD2. The length of the CDR3 is 15 residues. CDR1 is SNHLY and CDR2 is FYNNEI in the germline V gene. V shed 4 bases and J 2 bases; nucleotides not matched to a gene: 4. CDR3 DNA sequence: TGTGCCAGCAGTGGAGAAGCGGGAGCCTACAATGAGCAGTTCTTC. It is translated as CASSGEAGAYNEQFF.

The chain couples TRBV15 to TRBJ1-3; D uncertain. There are 15 residues in the CDR3. From germline, CDR1 is LNHNV and CDR2 YYDKDF (reference sequence). V lost 8 bases and J lost 0, with 14 bases in between. CDR3 in DNA: TGTGCCACCGCGGCGGGCGGGATCTCTGGAAACACCATATATTTT. This translates into CATAAGGISGNTIYF.

This sequence joins TRBV2 and TRBJ1-5; D is possibly TRBD1 (6 bases). In germline, CDR1 is SNHLY, CDR2 FYNNEI. V lost 6 bases and J lost 4, with 10 bases in between. The CDR3 has 13 amino acids. In DNA, the CDR3 is TGTGCCAGCAGACGACAGGTGAATCAGCCCCAGCATTTT. Encoded protein: CASRRQVNQPQHF. The variable domain in full, with the rest retrieved from reference TRBV2 and TRBJ1-5, is EPEVTQTPSHQVTQMGQEVILRCVPISNHLYFYWYRQILGQKVEFLVSFYNNEISEKSEIFDDQFSVERPDGSNFTLKIRSTKLEDSAMYFCASRRQVNQPQHFGDGTRLSIL.

CDR3 region: CASSQRDTHTGELFF. Written as DNA, the CDR3 is TGCGCCAGCAGCCAAAGGGACACCCACACCGGGGAGCTGTTTTTT. This rearrangement joins TRBV4-1 to TRBJ2-2; possible D gene TRBD1, 6 bases. V lost 2 bases and J 3 bases, leaving 10 bases between the germline ends. Germline values: CDR1 MGHRA, CDR2 YSYEKL. The CDR3 runs to 15 residues.

This clone was counted only a few times. The gene calls are TRBV27 and TRBJ1-2; 9 positions agree with TRBD1. The J segment lost 10 bases and the V segment lost 2 bases, leaving 5 bases of the junction unmatched. Looked up from germline, CDR1 is MNHEY and CDR2 is SMNVEV (reference sequence). This CDR3 comprises 13 residues. The CDR3 is CASSLTGGPDYTF. The CDR3 bases are TGTGCCAGCAGTTTAACAGGGGGCCCCGACTACACCTTC.

This chain connects TRBV6-1 to TRBJ1-3; 7 bases agree with TRBD1. The CDR3 extends over 18 amino acids. The V gene end was trimmed by 2 bases and the J gene end by 0 bases; junction bases not matched to a gene: 10. The germline V gene encodes CDR1 MNHNS and CDR2 SASEGT. CDR3 nucleotide sequence: TGTGCCAGCAGTGAAACCCACAAGGACAGGTACTCTGGAAACACCATATATTTT. Protein: CASSETHKDRYSGNTIYF.

The V call is TRBV27, the J call TRBJ2-1, with 9 bases aligning to TRBD2. V was clipped by 8 bases and J by 1 base; unmatched bases: 6. CDR3 length: 15 residues. The germline V gene encodes CDR1 MNHEY and CDR2 SMNVEV (reference sequence). Here the CDR3 DNA reads TGTGCCAGCGGTCGCGGGGGGGCGTCCTACAATGAGCAGTTCTTC. This translates into CASGRGGASYNEQFF.

The V and J genes are TRBV10-3 and TRBJ2-7; D is ambiguous. This CDR3 contains 11 residues. Trimming removed 10 bases from V and 0 bases from J, with 7 bases in between. The V gene's germline CDR1 is ENHRY and CDR2 SYGVKD. In DNA form, the CDR3 reads TGTGCCACTCGGAGCTCCTACGAGCAGTACTTC. It is translated as CATRSSYEQYF.

The chain recombines TRBV4-2 with TRBJ2-7, with D uncertain. CDR3 size: 16 residues. CDR1 and CDR2 from the germline V gene are LGHNA and YNFKEQ. The V and J ends lost 1 base and 0 bases respectively, with 13 bases between them. This chain's CDR3 is CASSQGITYSSYEQYF. DNA of the CDR3: TGTGCCAGCAGCCAAGGGATTACCTACAGCTCCTACGAGCAGTACTTC.

The genes are TRBV6-1 and TRBJ2-3, with 13 bases lining up with TRBD2. The CDR3 spans 19 residues. In germline, CDR1 is MNHNS, CDR2 SASEGT. With V trimmed by 3 bases and J by 4 bases, 13 bases remained unmatched. DNA of the CDR3: TGTGCCAGCAGTGAGGATACTAGCGGGAGGGCCGATGTATCAGATACGCAGTATTTT. Its protein product is CASSEDTSGRADVSDTQYF.

This clone was counted a few times. Other DNA sequences within the sample encode an identical CDR3. The chain uses TRBV7-9 and TRBJ1-5; 7 bases line up with TRBD1. After removal of 5 bases from V and 0 bases from J, the junction contained 1 base not matched to a gene. CDR1 is SEHNR, CDR2 FQNEAQ, per germline (reference sequence). The CDR3 is 14 amino acids. DNA for the CDR3: TGTGCCAGCAGCCGGGACAGTAGCAATCAGCCCCAGCATTTT. It is translated as CASSRDSSNQPQHF. The variable domain in full, with the rest retrieved from reference TRBV7-9 and TRBJ1-5, is DTGVSQNPRHKITKRGQNVTFRCDPISEHNRLYWYRQTLGQGPEFLTYFQNEAQLEKSRLLSDRFSAERPKGSFSTLEIQRTEQGDSAMYLCASSRDSSNQPQHFGDGTRLSIL.

This clone was detected only a few times. This chain joins TRBV10-1 and TRBJ2-5; no clear D gene. Trimming cost V 0 bases and J 2 bases, with 4 bases left between them. This CDR3 is built from 13 residues. Germline CDR1 reads WNHNN; CDR2 reads SYGVQD (reference sequence). In nucleotides, the CDR3 is TGCGCCAGCAGTGAGTCTCTTCAAGAGACCCAGTACTTC. Amino acids: CASSESLQETQYF.

The CDR3 DNA reads TGTGCCACTAGGGACAGGATGACAGGGCAGCCCCAGCATTTT. This codes for CATRDRMTGQPQHF. The chain couples TRBV19 to TRBJ1-5; TRBD1 agrees at 8 bases. CDR1 is LNHDA and CDR2 is SQIVND in the germline V gene (reference sequence). The CDR3 sequence is 14 residues long. Germline trimming cut 10 bases from V and 7 bases from J; bases unmatched to any gene: 12.

This clone was recorded once. This chain uses TRBV2 with TRBJ2-7; D is undetermined. Trimming stripped 2 bases from V and 1 base from J, with 18 bases between. The CDR3 covers 17 residues. CDR1 SNHLY and CDR2 FYNNEI come from the germline V gene. The CDR3 DNA is TGTGCCAGCAGTGAAACCCACGTCCCCCTCCGGTCCTACGAGCAGTACTTC. The encoded protein is CASSETHVPLRSYEQYF.

The chain carries TRBV30 and TRBJ2-7; 9 bases fit TRBD1. The germline gives CDR1 GTSNPN, CDR2 SVGIG (reference sequence). The V segment lost 4 bases and the J segment 3 bases; nucleotides outside the gene matches: 16. The CDR3 spans 17 residues. The chain's CDR3 is CAWKEKPGQGPNYEQYF. CDR3 nucleotide sequence: TGTGCCTGGAAAGAAAAACCGGGACAGGGTCCAAACTACGAGCAGTACTTC. The variable domain in full, with the rest retrieved from reference TRBV30 and TRBJ2-7, is SQTIHQWPATLVQPVGSPLSLECTVEGTSNPNLYWYRQAAGRGLQLLFYSVGIGQISSEVPQNLSASRPQDRQFILSSKKLLLSDSGFYLCAWKEKPGQGPNYEQYFGPGTRLTVT.

This clone came up a few times. This chain joins TRBV4-2 and TRBJ2-7, with 8 bases lining up with TRBD2. The CDR3 is made up of 15 amino acids. Germline V gene sequence: CDR1 LGHNA, CDR2 YNFKEQ. With 2 bases clipped from V and 6 bases from J, the junction kept 9 bases outside the gene matches. The CDR3 protein is CASSQPGTRVPEQYF. CDR3 bases: TGTGCCAGCAGCCAACCCGGGACTAGGGTCCCCGAGCAGTACTTC.

The rearrangement uses TRBV6-5 and TRBJ2-3, with a weak D call TRBD1 (6 bases). The germline CDR1 and CDR2 sequences are MNHEY and SVGAGI. The CDR3 is made up of 13 amino acids. Trimming cost V 6 bases and J 2 bases, with 9 bases left between them. The CDR3 spells CASRGTHTDTQYF. The CDR3 DNA follows: TGTGCCAGCAGAGGGACACACACAGATACGCAGTATTTT.

This sequence joins TRBV6-1 and TRBJ2-7; 8 bases line up with TRBD1. The CDR3 sequence is 12 residues long. Germline V gene lookup returns CDR1 MNHNS and CDR2 SASEGT. The V segment lost 7 bases and the J segment 2 bases; nucleotides outside the gene matches: 1. The CDR3: CASTGGPYEQYF. CDR3 in DNA: TGTGCCAGCACAGGGGGCCCCTACGAGCAGTACTTC.

The chain combines TRBV19 with TRBJ1-5; weak D call: TRBD1 (5 bases). CDR3 length: 15 residues. Per germline, CDR1 LNHDA and CDR2 SQIVND (reference sequence). V gave up 5 bases and J gave up 0 bases, with 11 bases separating them. The chain's CDR3 is CASSETVYSNQPQHF. CDR3 nucleotides: TGTGCCAGTAGTGAGACAGTTTATAGCAATCAGCCCCAGCATTTT.

The chain couples TRBV6-1 to TRBJ2-7; 7 bases match TRBD1. This CDR3 spans 13 amino acids. Trimming took 5 bases from V and 6 from J; bases not matched to a gene: 7. CDR1 is MNHNS, CDR2 SASEGT, per germline. The CDR3 protein is CASSINDRAEQYF. The CDR3 region has the DNA TGTGCCAGCAGTATTAACGACAGGGCCGAGCAGTACTTC.

DNA of the CDR3: TGTGCCAGCAGACAGCCCACCGGGGAGCTGTTTTTT. This gives the protein CASRQPTGELFF. The V call is TRBV28, the J call TRBJ2-2; D is uncertain. Germline CDR1 is MDHEN and CDR2 is SYDVKM. The CDR3 has 12 residues. Trimming cost V 6 bases and J 4 bases, with 6 bases left between them.

The chain carries TRBV11-2 and TRBJ2-7; D is possibly TRBD2 (5 bases). From germline, CDR1 is SGHAT and CDR2 FQNNGV. Trimming took off 2 bases at V and 2 bases at J, with 10 bases between the two ends. The CDR3 covers 14 residues. The CDR3 spells CASSLSAAAYEQYF. For the CDR3, the DNA is TGTGCCAGCAGCTTATCAGCGGCAGCCTACGAGCAGTACTTC.

This clone came up once. The chain links TRBV27 to TRBJ2-5; 8 positions agree with TRBD1. V shed 4 bases, J shed 5 bases, and the junction held 6 bases outside the gene matches. CDR1 and CDR2 (germline): MNHEY, SMNVEV (reference sequence). The CDR3 has 14 amino acids. The CDR3 DNA is TGTGCCAGCAGTTCGCAGGGGGCGTTTGAGACCCAGTACTTC. This translates into CASSSQGAFETQYF.

This clone was observed a handful of times. The chain couples TRBV10-1 to TRBJ2-7, with D possibly being TRBD2 (5 bases). V dropped 3 bases and J dropped 7 bases, with 13 bases sitting between them. The CDR3 is 13 residues long. The V gene's germline CDR1 is WNHNN and CDR2 SYGVQD (reference sequence). The CDR3 DNA sequence: TGCGCCAGCAGTGAAGGATCGACGGGGGAGCAGTACTTC. Translated: CASSEGSTGEQYF.

The rearrangement links TRBV10-3 to TRBJ1-2, with TRBD1 as a possible D gene (5 bases). CDR3 length: 14 amino acids. Per the germline V gene, CDR1 is ENHRY and CDR2 is SYGVKD. Trimming shortened V by 8 bases and J by 7 bases, and 20 bases separated the two germline ends. CDR3 loop: CAIFSTEQSGGYTF. DNA for the CDR3: TGTGCCATCTTTTCGACAGAACAATCCGGTGGCTACACCTTC.

The chain joins TRBV28 to TRBJ2-3, with 9 bases that match TRBD2. The CDR3 extends over 16 amino acids. The V and J ends lost 9 bases and 5 bases, in that order; junction bases with no gene match: 15. Per germline, CDR1 MDHEN and CDR2 SYDVKM. The CDR3 sequence: CASLRAGGPQGDTQYF. The CDR3 DNA reads TGTGCCAGTTTAAGAGCGGGGGGCCCGCAAGGAGATACGCAGTATTTT.

The chain combines TRBV27 with TRBJ2-7; 7 bases align to TRBD2. Per germline, CDR1 MNHEY and CDR2 SMNVEV (reference sequence). This CDR3 has 14 residues. Trimming took 3 bases from V and 3 from J; bases not matched to a gene: 5. The CDR3 reads CASSLGGRDYEQYF. The CDR3 coding sequence is TGTGCCAGCAGTTTGGGCGGGAGAGACTACGAGCAGTACTTC.

In regard to this clone: The sample holds other DNA sequences that translate to the same CDR3. This chain joins TRBV28 and TRBJ1-2, with D perhaps TRBD1 (5 bases). The V gene's germline CDR1 is MDHEN and CDR2 SYDVKM. The germline V and J ends were trimmed by 4 bases and 5 bases, with 8 bases remaining between them. The CDR3 loop spans 12 amino acids. In DNA, the CDR3 is TGTGCCAGCAGTTCCCAGGGTTATGGCTACACCTTC. It yields the protein CASSSQGYGYTF.

The chain carries TRBV10-2 and TRBJ1-1, with a weak D call TRBD1 (5 bases). This CDR3 region has 13 residues. Germline CDR1 is WSHSY and CDR2 is SAAADI. The V end lost 3 bases, the J end lost 2 bases, and 7 bases lay between the germline ends. The CDR3 nucleotides are TGCGCCAGCAGTGAATGGACAAACACTGAAGCTTTCTTT. Its protein is CASSEWTNTEAFF.